The entry below gives a single TCR beta chain sequence along with its context. As originally analysed: Reference gene primer amplification gave nucleated cell count estimates. The repertoire was sequenced with immunoSEQ multiplex PCR; TCRdb's copy has only in-frame clones and lacks some. The DNA gave D and trimming, while V, J and clone size come from that table. The sample has approximately 26,000 clones; 60% to 85% are singletons. This entry comes from a study of blood T cell repertoires in COVID-19. This receptor was obtained from an elderly man with active or convalescent COVID-19. The source material was peripheral blood.

In DNA, the CDR3 is TGTGCTAGTGGTTTGGGAGTAGCGGGAGATGAGACCCAGTACTTC. Its protein product is CASGLGVAGDETQYF. The V gene is TRBV12-5, the J gene TRBJ2-5; 9 bases fit TRBD2. Per germline, CDR1 LGHNT and CDR2 FRNRAP. The V segment lost 1 base and the J segment 5 bases; nucleotides outside the gene matches: 5. This CDR3 spans 15 amino acids.